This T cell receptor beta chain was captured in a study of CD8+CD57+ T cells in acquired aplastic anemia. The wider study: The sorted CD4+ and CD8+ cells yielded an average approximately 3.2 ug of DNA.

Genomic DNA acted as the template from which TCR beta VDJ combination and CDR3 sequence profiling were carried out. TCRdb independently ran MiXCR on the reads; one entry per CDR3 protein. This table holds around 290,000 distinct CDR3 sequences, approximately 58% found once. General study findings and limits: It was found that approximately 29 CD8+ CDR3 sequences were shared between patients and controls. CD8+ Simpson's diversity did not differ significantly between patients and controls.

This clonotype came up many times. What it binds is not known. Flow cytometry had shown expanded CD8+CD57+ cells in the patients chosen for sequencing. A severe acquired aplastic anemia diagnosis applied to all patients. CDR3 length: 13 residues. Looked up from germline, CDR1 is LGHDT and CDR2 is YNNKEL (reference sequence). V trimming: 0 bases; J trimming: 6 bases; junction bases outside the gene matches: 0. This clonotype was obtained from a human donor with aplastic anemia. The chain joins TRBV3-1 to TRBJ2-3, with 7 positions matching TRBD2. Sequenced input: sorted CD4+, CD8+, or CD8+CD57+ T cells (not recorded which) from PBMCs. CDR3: CASSQEGGDTQYF. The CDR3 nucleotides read TGTGCCAGCAGCCAAGAGGGGGGGGATACGCAGTATTTT.